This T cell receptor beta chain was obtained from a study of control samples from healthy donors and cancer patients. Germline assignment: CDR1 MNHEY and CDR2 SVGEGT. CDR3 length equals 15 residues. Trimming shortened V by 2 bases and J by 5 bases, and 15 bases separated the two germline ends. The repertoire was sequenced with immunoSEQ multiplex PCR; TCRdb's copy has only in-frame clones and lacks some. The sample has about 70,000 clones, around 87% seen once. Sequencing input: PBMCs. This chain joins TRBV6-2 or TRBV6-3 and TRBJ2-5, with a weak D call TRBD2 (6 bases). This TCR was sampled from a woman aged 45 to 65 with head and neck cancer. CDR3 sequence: CASSYGGGGGETQYF. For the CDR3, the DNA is TGTGCCAGCAGTTACGGGGGTGGGGGAGGTGAGACCCAGTACTTC.